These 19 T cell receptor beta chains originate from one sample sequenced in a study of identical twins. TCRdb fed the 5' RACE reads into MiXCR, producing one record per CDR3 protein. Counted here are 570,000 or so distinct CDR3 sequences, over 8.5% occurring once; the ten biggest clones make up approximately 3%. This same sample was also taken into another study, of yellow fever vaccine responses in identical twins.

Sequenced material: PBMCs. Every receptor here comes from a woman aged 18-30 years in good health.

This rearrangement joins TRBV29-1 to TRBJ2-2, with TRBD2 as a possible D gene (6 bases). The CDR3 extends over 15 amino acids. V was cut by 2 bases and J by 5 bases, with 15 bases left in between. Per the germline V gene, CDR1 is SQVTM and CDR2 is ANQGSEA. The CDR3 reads CSVEITGSETGELFF. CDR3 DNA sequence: TGCAGCGTTGAAATCACCGGGAGCGAAACCGGGGAGCTGTTTTTT.

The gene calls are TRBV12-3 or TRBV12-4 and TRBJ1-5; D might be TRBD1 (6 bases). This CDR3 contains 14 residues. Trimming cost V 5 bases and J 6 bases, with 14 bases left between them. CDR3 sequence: CASSIGDKLQPQHF. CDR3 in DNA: TGTGCCAGCAGTATCGGGGACAAACTTCAGCCCCAGCATTTT.

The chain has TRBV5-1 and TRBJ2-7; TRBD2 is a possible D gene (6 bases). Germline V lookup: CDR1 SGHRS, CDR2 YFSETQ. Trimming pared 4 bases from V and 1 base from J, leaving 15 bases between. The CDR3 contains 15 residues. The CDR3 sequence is CASSPGLLRSYEQYF. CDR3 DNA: TGCGCCAGCAGCCCGGGACTCCTACGATCCTACGAGCAGTACTTC. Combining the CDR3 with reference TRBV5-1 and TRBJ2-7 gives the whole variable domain KAGVTQTPRYLIKTRGQQVTLSCSPISGHRSVSWYQQTPGQGLQFLFEYFSETQRNKGNFPGRFSGRQFSNSRSEMNVSTLELGDSALYLCASSPGLLRSYEQYFGPGTRLTVT.

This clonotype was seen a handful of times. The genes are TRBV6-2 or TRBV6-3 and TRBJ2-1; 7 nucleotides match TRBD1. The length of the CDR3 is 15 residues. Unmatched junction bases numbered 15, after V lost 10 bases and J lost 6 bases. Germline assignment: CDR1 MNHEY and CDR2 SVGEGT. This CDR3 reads CATAVDRARGNEQFF. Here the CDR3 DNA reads TGTGCCACAGCAGTCGACAGGGCAAGGGGCAATGAGCAGTTCTTC.

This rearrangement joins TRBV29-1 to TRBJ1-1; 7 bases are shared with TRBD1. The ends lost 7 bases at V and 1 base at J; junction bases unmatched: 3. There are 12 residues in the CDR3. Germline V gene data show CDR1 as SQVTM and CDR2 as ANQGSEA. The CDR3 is CSGRQGNTEAFF. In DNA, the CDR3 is TGCAGCGGTAGACAGGGGAACACTGAAGCTTTCTTT.

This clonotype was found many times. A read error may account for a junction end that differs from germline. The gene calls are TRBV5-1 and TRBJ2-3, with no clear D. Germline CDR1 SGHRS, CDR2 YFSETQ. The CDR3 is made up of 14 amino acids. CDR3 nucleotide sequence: TGTGCCAGCAGTTTAGAGGACAGCACAGATACGCAGTATTTT. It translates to CASSLEDSTDTQYF. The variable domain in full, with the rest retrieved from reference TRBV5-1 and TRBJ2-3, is KAGVTQTPRYLIKTRGQQVTLSCSPISGHRSVSWYQQTPGQGLQFLFEYFSETQRNKGNFPGRFSGRQFSNSRSEMNVSTLELGDSALYLCASSLEDSTDTQYFGPGTRLTVL.

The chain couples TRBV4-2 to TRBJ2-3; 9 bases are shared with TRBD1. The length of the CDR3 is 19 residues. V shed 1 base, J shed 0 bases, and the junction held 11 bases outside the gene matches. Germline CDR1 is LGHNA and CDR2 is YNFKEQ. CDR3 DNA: TGTGCCAGCAGCCAAGGGCCGGGACAGGGCAGTTCTAGCACAGATACGCAGTATTTT. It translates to CASSQGPGQGSSSTDTQYF.

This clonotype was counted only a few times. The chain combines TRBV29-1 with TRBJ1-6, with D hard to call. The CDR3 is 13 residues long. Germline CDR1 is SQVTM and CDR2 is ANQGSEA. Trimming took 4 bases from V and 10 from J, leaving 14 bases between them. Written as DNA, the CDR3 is TGCAGCGTTGGGGAAGGAGGGAACTCACCCCTCCACTTT. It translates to CSVGEGGNSPLHF.

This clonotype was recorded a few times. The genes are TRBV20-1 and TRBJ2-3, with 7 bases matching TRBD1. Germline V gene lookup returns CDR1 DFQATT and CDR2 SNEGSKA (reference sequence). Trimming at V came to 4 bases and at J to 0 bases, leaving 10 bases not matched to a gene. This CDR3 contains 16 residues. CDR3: CSATPLDRASTDTQYF. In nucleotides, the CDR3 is TGCAGTGCTACCCCCCTCGACAGGGCTAGCACAGATACGCAGTATTTT.

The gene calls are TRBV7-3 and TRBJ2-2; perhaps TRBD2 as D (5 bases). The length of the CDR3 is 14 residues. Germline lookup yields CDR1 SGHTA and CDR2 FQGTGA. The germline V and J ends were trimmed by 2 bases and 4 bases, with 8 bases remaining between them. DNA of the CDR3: TGTGCCAGCAGCTTAGGACTTCGCACCGGGGAGCTGTTTTTT. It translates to CASSLGLRTGELFF.

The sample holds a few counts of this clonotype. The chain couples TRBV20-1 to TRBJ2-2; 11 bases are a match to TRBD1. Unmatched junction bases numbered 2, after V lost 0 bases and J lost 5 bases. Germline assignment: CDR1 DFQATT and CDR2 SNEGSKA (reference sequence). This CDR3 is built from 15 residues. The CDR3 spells CSARDGTGGTGELFF. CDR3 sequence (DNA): TGCAGTGCTAGAGATGGGACAGGGGGAACCGGGGAGCTGTTTTTT.

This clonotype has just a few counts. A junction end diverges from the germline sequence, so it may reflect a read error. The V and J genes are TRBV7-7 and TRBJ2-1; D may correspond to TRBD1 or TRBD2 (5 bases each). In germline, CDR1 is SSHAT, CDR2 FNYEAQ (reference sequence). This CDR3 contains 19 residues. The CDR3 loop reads CASSLRTPGHPSSYNEQFF. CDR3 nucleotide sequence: TGTGCTAGCAGCTTAAGGACCCCGGGGCACCCCAGCTCCTACAATGAGCAGTTCTTC.

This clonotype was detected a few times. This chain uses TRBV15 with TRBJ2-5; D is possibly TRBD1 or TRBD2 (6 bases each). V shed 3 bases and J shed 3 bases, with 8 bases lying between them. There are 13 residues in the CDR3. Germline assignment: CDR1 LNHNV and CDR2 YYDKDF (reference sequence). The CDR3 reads CATSRRGEETQYF. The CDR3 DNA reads TGTGCCACCAGCAGGAGGGGGGAAGAGACCCAGTACTTC.

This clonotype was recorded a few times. CDR3 amino acids: CASSPPPGQGRHNEQFF. CDR3 bases: TGTGCCAGCAGCCCTCCCCCGGGACAGGGGAGGCACAATGAGCAGTTCTTC. This chain links TRBV5-8 with TRBJ2-1; 10 bases map to TRBD1. CDR1 SGHTS and CDR2 YDEGEE come from the germline V gene. J lost 5 bases, V lost 4 bases, and 12 bases had no gene match. This CDR3 has 17 residues.

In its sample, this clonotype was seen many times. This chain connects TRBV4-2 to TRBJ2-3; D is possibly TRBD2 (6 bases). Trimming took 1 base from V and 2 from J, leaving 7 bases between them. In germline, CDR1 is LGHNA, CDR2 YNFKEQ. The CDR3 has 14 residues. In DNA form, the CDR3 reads TGTGCCAGCAGCCAAGCGGGAGCCACAGATACGCAGTATTTT. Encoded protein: CASSQAGATDTQYF.

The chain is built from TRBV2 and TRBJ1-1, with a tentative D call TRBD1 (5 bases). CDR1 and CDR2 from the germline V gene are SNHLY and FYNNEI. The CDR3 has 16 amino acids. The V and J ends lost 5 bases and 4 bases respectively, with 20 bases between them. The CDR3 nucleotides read TGTGCCAGCAGTAACTACCCACAAGGGACGGCCACTGAAGCTTTCTTT. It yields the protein CASSNYPQGTATEAFF.

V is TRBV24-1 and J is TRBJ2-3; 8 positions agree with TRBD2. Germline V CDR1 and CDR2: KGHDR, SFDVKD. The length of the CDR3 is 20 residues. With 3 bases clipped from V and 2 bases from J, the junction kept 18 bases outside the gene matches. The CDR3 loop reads CATSDPAFAIARGDTDTQYF. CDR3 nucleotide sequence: TGTGCCACCAGTGATCCTGCCTTTGCGATCGCGCGGGGGGACACAGATACGCAGTATTTT.

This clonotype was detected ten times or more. The CDR3 DNA follows: TGTGCCAGCAGCTTAACCGGACTAGCGGGCTCCTACGAGCAGTACTTC. Translated: CASSLTGLAGSYEQYF. The chain is built from TRBV7-2 and TRBJ2-7; 11 bases fit TRBD2. The V segment lost 2 bases and the J segment 0 bases; nucleotides outside the gene matches: 3. The CDR3 sequence is 16 residues long. Per the germline V gene, CDR1 is SGHTA and CDR2 is FQGNSA.

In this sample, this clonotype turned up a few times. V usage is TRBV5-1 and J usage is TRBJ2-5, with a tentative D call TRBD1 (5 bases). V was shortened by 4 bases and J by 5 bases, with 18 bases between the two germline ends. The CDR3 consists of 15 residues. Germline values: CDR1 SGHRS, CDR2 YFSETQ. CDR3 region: CASSRVGARSETQYF. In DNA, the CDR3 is TGCGCCAGCAGCCGAGTAGGGGCCAGGTCGGAGACCCAGTACTTC.